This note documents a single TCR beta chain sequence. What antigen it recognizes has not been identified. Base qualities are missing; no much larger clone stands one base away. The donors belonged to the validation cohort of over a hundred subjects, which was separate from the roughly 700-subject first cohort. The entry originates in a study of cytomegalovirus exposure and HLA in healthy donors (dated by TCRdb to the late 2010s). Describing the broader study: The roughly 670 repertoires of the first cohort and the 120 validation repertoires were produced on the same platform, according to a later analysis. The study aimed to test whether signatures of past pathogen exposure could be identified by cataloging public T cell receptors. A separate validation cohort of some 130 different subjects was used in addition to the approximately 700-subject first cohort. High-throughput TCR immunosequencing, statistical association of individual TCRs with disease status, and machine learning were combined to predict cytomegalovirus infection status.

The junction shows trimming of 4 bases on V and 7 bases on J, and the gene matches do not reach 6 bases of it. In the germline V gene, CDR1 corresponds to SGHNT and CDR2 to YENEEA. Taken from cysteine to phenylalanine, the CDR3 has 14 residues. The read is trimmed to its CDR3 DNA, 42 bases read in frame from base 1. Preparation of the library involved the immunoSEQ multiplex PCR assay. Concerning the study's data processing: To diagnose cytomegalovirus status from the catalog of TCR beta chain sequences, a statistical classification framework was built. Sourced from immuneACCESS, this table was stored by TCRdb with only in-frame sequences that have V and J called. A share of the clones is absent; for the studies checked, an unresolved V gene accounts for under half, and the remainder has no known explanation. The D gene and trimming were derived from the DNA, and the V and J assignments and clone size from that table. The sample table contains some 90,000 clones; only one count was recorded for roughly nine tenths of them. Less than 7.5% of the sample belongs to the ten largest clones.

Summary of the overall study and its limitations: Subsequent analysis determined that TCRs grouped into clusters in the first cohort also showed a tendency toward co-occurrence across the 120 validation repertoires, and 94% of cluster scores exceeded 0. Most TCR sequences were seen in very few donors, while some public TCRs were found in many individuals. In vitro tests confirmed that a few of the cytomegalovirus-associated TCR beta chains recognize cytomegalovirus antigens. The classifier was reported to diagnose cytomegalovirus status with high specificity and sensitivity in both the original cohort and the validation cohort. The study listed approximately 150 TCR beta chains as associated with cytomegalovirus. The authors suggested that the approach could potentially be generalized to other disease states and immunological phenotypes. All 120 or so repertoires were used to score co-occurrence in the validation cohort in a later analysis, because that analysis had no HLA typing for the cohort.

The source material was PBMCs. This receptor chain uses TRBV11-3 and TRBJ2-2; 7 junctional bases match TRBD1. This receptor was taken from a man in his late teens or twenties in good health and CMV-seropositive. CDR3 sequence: CASSYDRDSGELFF. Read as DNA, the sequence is TGTGCCAGCAGCTATGACAGGGATAGCGGGGAGCTGTTTTTT. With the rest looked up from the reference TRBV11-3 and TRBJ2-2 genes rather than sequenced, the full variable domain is EAGVVQSPRYKIIEKKQPVAFWCNPISGHNTLYWYLQNLGQGPELLIRYENEEAVDDSQLPKDRFSAERLKGVDSTLKIQPAELGDSAVYLCASSYDRDSGELFFGEGSRLTVL.